This TCR beta chain was sequenced in a study of blood T cell repertoires in COVID-19. Overall study: Whether acute or convalescent, the COVID-19 samples came from the United States, Italy and Spain. T cells, B-cell-depleted T cells, or PBMCs provided the cDNA or gDNA that served as material.

V lost 4 bases to trimming and J lost 2 bases; unmatched junction nucleotides: 7. The CDR3 extends over 15 amino acids. The germline gives CDR1 SGHRS, CDR2 YFSETQ. Original methodology: Amplification from reference gene primers served as the basis for estimated nucleated cell counts. TCRdb's table, derived via immunoSEQ multiplex PCR, lists solely in-frame clones and lacks some. Clone size and the V and J calls come from that table; the DNA yielded D and trimming. In the table there are around 200,000 clones, 87% of which are singletons. The TCR comes from a woman under 30 who had recovered from COVID-19. The chain combines TRBV5-1 with TRBJ1-1; 8 bases are shared with TRBD1. The sequenced sample consisted of peripheral blood. The CDR3 sequence is CASSPWGQVNTEAFF. The CDR3 DNA reads as TGCGCCAGCAGCCCCTGGGGACAGGTCAACACTGAAGCTTTCTTT.